The source of this TCR beta chain is a study of CD8 T cells in ankylosing spondylitis. Study-wide points: Fewer than 10 highly homologous variants formed a TCR beta motif that appeared characteristic of ankylosing spondylitis blood. Matched ankylosing spondylitis synovial fluid reportedly contained a significantly enriched population of disease-linked clones.

This CDR3 has 15 amino acids. Germline V gene data show CDR1 as SGHVS and CDR2 as FQNEAQ. Trimming removed 3 bases at V and 1 base at J, with 11 bases between. Libraries for TCR beta were made by quantitative 5'-RACE with molecular barcodes. From the 5' RACE reads, TCRdb called clonotypes with MiXCR, one entry per CDR3 protein. The sample gives around 230,000 distinct CDR3 sequences, less than 9.5% of which show up once; 4.8% is in the top ten. This clonotype was seen more than once but under ten times. Its target is unknown. The sample consisted of blood, either unsorted or a sorted T cell fraction (not recorded which). The V and J genes are TRBV7-8 and TRBJ2-3; D uncertain. The origin of this receptor is a female donor with ankylosing spondylitis or in good health (not recorded which). The CDR3 is CASSFSRSRTDTQYF. The CDR3 DNA sequence: TGTGCCAGCAGCTTTTCCCGGTCACGCACAGATACGCAGTATTTT.